The present T cell receptor (beta chain) was sequenced within a study of T cells expressing NK-cell markers. Beta-chain TCR cDNA was generated via 5'RACE template switching with UMIs. TCRdb reprocessed the 5' RACE reads, keeping one entry per CDR3 protein, no DNA. The table for this sample gives almost 450,000 distinct CDR3 sequences. Whole-study results and caveats: In more than five donors, dominant CD3+CD56+NKG2C+ clonotypes ranked among the top 10 CD8+ clonotypes.

A remark on this clonotype: Its antigen is not identified.

The CDR3 length is 14 residues. Per germline, CDR1 LNHNV and CDR2 YYDKDF (reference sequence). This sequence was found in a woman aged 18 to 75 in good health. This chain links TRBV15 with TRBJ2-7; the TCRdb D gene call, TRBD1, has no DNA to confirm it. Material for sequencing was blood T cells: a sorted CD56 or NKG2C T cell subset, CD4+ or CD8+ T cells, or bulk PBMC T cells (not recorded which). CDR3 residues: CATSRVGQGYEQYF. Looking up the rest from reference TRBV15 and TRBJ2-7 gives the full variable domain: DAMVIQNPRYQVTQFGKPVTLSCSQTLNHNVMYWYQQKSSQAPKLLFHYYDKDFNNEADTPDNFQSRRPNTSFCFLDIRSPGLGDTAMYLCATSRVGQGYEQYFGPGTRLTVT.